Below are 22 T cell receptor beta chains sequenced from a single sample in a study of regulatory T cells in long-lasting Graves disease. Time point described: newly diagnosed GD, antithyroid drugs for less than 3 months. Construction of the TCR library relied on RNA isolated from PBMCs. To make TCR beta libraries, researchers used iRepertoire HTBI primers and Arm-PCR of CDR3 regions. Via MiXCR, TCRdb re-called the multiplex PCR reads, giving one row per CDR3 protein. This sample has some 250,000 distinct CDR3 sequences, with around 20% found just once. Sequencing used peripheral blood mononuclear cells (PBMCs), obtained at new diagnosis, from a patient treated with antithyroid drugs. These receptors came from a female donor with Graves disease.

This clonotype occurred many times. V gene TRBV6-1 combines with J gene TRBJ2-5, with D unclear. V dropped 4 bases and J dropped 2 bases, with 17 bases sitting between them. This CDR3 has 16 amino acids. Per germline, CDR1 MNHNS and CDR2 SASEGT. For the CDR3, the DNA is TGTGCCAGCAGTGTAGCCGATACGCCTTCTCAAGAGACCCAGTACTTC. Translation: CASSVADTPSQETQYF.

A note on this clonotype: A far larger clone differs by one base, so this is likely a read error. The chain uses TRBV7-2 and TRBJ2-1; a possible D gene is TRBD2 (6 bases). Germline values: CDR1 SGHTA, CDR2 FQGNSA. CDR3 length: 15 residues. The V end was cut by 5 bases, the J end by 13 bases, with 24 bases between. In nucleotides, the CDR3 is TGTGCCAGCAGCCTTCTAGGACTATCCCAAGAGACCCAGTTCTTC. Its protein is CASSLLGLSQETQFF.

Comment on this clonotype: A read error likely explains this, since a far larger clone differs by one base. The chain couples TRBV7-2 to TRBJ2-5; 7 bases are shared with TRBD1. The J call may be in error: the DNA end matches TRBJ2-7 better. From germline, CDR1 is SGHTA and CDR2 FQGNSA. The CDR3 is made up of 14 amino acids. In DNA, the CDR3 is TGTGCCAGCAGCTTATCAGGGGGTCTCTGCGAGCAGTACTTC. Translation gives CASSLSGGLCEQYF.

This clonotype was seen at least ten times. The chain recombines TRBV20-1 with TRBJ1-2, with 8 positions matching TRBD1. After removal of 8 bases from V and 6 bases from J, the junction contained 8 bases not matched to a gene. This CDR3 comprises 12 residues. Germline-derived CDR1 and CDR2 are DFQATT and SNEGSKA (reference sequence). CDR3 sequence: CSTNGQGDGYTF. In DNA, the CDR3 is TGCAGTACGAACGGACAGGGTGATGGCTACACCTTC.

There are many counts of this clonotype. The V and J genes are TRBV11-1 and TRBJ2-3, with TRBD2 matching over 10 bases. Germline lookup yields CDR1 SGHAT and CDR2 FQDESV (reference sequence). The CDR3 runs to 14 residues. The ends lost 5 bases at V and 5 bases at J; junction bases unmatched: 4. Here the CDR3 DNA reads TGTGCCAGCAGCCGGACTAGCGGCAAAGATACGCAGTATTTT. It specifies CASSRTSGKDTQYF.

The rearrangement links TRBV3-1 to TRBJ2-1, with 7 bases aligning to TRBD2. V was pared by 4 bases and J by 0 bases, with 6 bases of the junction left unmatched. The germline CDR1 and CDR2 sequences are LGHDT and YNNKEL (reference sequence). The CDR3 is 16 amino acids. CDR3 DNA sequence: TGTGCCAGCAGCCGCCCGGGAGGCAGCTCCTACAATGAGCAGTTCTTC. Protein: CASSRPGGSSYNEQFF.

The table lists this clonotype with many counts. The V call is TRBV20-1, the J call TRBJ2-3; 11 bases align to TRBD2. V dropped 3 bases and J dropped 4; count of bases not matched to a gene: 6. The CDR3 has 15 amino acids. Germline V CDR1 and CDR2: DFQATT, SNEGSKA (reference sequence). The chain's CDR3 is CSASSLAGGPDTQYF. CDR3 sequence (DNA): TGCAGTGCTAGCAGTCTAGCGGGGGGCCCAGATACGCAGTATTTT.

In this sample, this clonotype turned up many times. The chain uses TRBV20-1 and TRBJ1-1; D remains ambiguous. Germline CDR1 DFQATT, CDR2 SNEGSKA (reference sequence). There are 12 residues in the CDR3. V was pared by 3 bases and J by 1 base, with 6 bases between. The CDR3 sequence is CSASQTNTEAFF. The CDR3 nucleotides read TGCAGTGCTAGTCAGACGAACACTGAAGCTTTCTTT.

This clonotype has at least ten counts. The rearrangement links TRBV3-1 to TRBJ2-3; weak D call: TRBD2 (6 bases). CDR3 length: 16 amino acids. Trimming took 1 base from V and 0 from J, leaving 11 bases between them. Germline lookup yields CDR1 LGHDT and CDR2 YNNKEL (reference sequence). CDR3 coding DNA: TGTGCCAGCAGCCAAGTCCTAGCGACTAGCACAGATACGCAGTATTTT. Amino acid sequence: CASSQVLATSTDTQYF.

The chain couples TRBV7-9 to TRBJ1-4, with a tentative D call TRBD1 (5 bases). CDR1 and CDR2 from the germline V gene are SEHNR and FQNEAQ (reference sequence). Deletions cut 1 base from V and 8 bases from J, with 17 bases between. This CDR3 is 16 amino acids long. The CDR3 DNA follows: TGTGCCAGCAGCTTAGTTGAGGCGGGGCGAGAAGAAAAACTGTTTTTT. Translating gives CASSLVEAGREEKLFF.

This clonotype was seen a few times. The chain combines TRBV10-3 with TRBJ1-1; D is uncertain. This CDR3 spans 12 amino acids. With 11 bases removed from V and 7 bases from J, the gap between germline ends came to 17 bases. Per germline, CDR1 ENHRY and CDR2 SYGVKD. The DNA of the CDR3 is TGTGCCGCCGGCGCCAGGCCCCTTGAAGCTTTCTTT. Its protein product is CAAGARPLEAFF.

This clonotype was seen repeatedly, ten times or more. The CDR3 here is CSARVGTNQPQHF. The CDR3 bases are TGCAGTGCTAGAGTGGGTACTAATCAGCCCCAGCATTTT. The chain recombines TRBV20-1 with TRBJ1-5; D not certain. The V and J ends lost 1 base and 4 bases respectively, with 8 bases between them. CDR3 length: 13 residues. CDR1 and CDR2 from the germline V gene are DFQATT and SNEGSKA (reference sequence).

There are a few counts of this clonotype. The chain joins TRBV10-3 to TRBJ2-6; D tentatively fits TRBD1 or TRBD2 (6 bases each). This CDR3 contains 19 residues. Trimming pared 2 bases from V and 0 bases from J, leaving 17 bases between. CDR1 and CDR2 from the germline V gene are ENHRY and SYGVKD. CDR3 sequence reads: CAISEGPGAARSGANVLTF. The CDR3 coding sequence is TGTGCCATCAGTGAGGGCCCGGGGGCAGCTCGCTCTGGGGCCAACGTCCTGACTTTC.

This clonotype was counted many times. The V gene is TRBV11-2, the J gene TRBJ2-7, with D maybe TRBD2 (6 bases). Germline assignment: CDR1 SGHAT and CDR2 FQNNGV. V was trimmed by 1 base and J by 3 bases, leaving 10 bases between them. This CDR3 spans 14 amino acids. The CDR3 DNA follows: TGTGCCAGCAGCTTAGCCGGGGGTGACTACGAGCAGTACTTC. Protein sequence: CASSLAGGDYEQYF.

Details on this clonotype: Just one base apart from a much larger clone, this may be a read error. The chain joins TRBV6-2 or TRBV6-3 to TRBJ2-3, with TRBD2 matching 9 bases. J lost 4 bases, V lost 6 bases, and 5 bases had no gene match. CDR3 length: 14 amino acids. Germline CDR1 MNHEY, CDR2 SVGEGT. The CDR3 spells CASRASGTADTQYF. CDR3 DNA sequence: TGTGCCAGCAGGGCTAGCGGGACCGCAGATACGCAGTATTTT.

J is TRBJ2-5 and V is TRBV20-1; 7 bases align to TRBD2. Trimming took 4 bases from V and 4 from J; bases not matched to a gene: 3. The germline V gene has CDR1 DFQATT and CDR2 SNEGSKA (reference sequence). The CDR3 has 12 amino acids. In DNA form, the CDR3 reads TGCAGTGCTATGGGGGGGAGAGAGACCCAGTACTTC. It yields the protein CSAMGGRETQYF.

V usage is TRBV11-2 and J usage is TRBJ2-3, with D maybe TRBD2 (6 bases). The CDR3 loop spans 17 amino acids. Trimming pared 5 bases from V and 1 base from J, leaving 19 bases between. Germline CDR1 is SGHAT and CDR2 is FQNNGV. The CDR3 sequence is CASSPSGGVRRTDTQYF. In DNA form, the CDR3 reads TGTGCCAGCAGCCCGTCCGGAGGGGTCAGACGCACAGATACGCAGTATTTT. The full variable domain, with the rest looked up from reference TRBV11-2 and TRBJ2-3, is EAGVAQSPRYKIIEKRQSVAFWCNPISGHATLYWYQQILGQGPKLLIQFQNNGVVDDSQLPKDRFSAERLKGVDSTLKIQPAKLEDSAVYLCASSPSGGVRRTDTQYFGPGTRLTVL.

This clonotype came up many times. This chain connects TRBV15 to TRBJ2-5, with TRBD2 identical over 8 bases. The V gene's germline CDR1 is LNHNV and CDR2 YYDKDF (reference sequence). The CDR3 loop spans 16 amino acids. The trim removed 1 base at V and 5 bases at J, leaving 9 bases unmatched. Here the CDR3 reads CATSRGWSGSGETQYF. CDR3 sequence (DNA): TGTGCCACCAGCAGAGGGTGGAGCGGGAGCGGCGAGACCCAGTACTTC.

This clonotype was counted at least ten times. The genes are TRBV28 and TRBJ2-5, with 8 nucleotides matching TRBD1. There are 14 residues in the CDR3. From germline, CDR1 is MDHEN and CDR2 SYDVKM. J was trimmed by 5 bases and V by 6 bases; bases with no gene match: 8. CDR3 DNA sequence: TGTGCCAGCAGCCGAGGGACAGGCGGGGAGACCCAGTACTTC. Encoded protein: CASSRGTGGETQYF.

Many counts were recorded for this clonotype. This CDR3 reads CSARDWGGTGANVLTF. The CDR3 DNA is TGCAGTGCTAGAGATTGGGGGGGCACTGGGGCCAACGTCCTGACTTTC. This chain connects TRBV20-1 to TRBJ2-6; a possible D gene is TRBD2 (7 bases). The V gene's germline CDR1 is DFQATT and CDR2 SNEGSKA (reference sequence). The CDR3 consists of 16 residues. V dropped 0 bases and J dropped 2 bases, with 11 bases sitting between them.

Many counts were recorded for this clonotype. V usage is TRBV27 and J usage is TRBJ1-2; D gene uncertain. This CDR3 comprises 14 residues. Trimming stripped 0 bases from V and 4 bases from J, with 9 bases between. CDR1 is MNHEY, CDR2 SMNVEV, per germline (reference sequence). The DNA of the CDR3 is TGTGCCAGCAGTTTATCGCCCAGATCCTATGGCTACACCTTC. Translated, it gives CASSLSPRSYGYTF.

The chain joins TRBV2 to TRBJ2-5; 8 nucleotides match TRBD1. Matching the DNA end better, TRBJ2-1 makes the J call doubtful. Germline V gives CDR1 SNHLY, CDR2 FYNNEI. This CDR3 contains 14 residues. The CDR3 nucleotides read TGTGCCAGCAGTGACACAGGGGGGAGAGATGAGCAGTTCTTC. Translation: CASSDTGGRDEQFF.